The 24 T cell receptor beta chains below were found in one sample sequenced in a study of glioma-infiltrating T cells. Amplification of TCR alpha and beta CDR3 regions from RNA used iRepertoire nested multiplex PCR. TCRdb reprocessed the multiplex PCR reads via MiXCR and lists one record per CDR3 protein. Seen here are roughly 120,000 distinct CDR3 sequences, less than 30% observed once, and the top ten hold roughly 30%. The sequencing sample was made of glioma tissue, nonneoplastic brain tissue, or PBMCs (not recorded which). The receptor set was obtained from a human donor with low-grade glioma or glioblastoma, undergoing nonglioma brain surgery, or in good health (not recorded which).

There are many counts of this clonotype. The chain recombines TRBV11-2 with TRBJ2-3; the match to TRBD2 covers 9 bases. This CDR3 has 16 residues. V shed 3 bases, J shed 1 base, and the junction held 5 bases outside the gene matches. Per the germline V gene, CDR1 is SGHAT and CDR2 is FQNNGV. CDR3: CASSLLSGRGTDTQYF. The CDR3, as DNA: TGTGCCAGCAGCTTGCTTAGCGGGAGAGGCACAGATACGCAGTATTTT. Full variable domain (rest looked up from reference TRBV11-2 and TRBJ2-3): EAGVAQSPRYKIIEKRQSVAFWCNPISGHATLYWYQQILGQGPKLLIQFQNNGVVDDSQLPKDRFSAERLKGVDSTLKIQPAKLEDSAVYLCASSLLSGRGTDTQYFGPGTRLTVL.

The rearrangement joins TRBV14 to TRBJ2-1; 9 nucleotides match TRBD2. V lost 6 bases, J lost 3 bases, and 6 bases stayed unmatched. CDR3 length: 15 amino acids. The V gene's germline CDR1 is SGHDN and CDR2 FVKESK. CDR3 bases: TGTGCCAGCAGTCCACAGCGGGGGGACTACAATGAGCAGTTCTTC. It specifies CASSPQRGDYNEQFF.

Worth noting for this clonotype: A much larger clone lies one base from this, so it may be a read error. This chain uses TRBV14 with TRBJ1-1; tentatively, D is TRBD1 (6 bases). V was pared by 1 base and J by 1 base, with 13 bases between. The CDR3 runs to 16 residues. The germline V gene has CDR1 SGHDN and CDR2 FVKESK. CDR3 amino acids: CASSQGGNRANTEAFF. The DNA of the CDR3 is TGTGCCAGCAGCCAAGGCGGGAACAGGGCGAACACTGAAGCTTTCTTT.

In regard to this clonotype: A much larger clonotype is one base distant, so this may be a read error. V is TRBV10-2 and J is TRBJ2-7, with TRBD1 as a possible D gene (5 bases). Germline-derived CDR1 and CDR2 are WSHSY and SAAADI. CDR3 length equals 14 residues. V lost 5 bases and J lost 5, with 16 bases in between. Here the CDR3 reads CASSRIGEVDEQYF. The CDR3 coding sequence is TGCGCCAGCAGTCGGATAGGGGAAGTCGACGAGCAGTACTTC.

This clonotype was detected only a few times. Just one base apart from a much larger clone, this may be a read error. The final CDR3 position lacks the conserved phenylalanine or tryptophan, pointing to a likely read error. J is TRBJ2-7 and V is TRBV7-6; 13 bases line up with TRBD2. Germline V gene sequence: CDR1 SGHVS, CDR2 FNYEAQ. The CDR3 contains 15 residues. Germline trimming cut 3 bases from V and 6 bases from J; bases unmatched to any gene: 5. The CDR3 coding sequence is TGTGCCAGCAGCTTGGGACTAGCGGGAACATCCGAGCAGTACCTC. Amino acid sequence: CASSLGLAGTSEQYL.

Concerning this clonotype itself: It is likely a read error, because the conserved phenylalanine at the end of the CDR3 is missing. The chain employs TRBV7-3 and TRBJ2-7; D might be TRBD1 (6 bases). Germline assignment: CDR1 SGHTA and CDR2 FQGTGA. The CDR3 loop spans 13 amino acids. The CDR3 spells CAGSSQQGYEQYS. Here the CDR3 DNA reads TGTGCCGGCAGCTCTCAACAGGGATACGAGCAGTACTCC.

This clonotype came up many times. CDR3 coding DNA: TGTGCCAGCAAGGGGCGGGGACCGGTTAGCTCCTACAATGAGCAGTTCTTC. This gives the protein CASKGRGPVSSYNEQFF. The gene calls are TRBV6-2 or TRBV6-3 and TRBJ2-1; TRBD2 might be the D (6 bases). This CDR3 has 17 amino acids. Germline lookup yields CDR1 MNHEY and CDR2 SVGEGT. The V and J ends lost 7 bases and 0 bases respectively, with 19 bases between them.

This clonotype was observed at least ten times. The chain uses TRBV4-3 and TRBJ2-1; D remains ambiguous. In germline, CDR1 is LGHNA, CDR2 YSLEER. V gave up 1 base and J gave up 8 bases, with 6 bases separating them. The CDR3 consists of 12 residues. This chain's CDR3 is CASSQVAYEQFF. The CDR3, as DNA: TGCGCCAGCAGCCAAGTCGCCTATGAGCAGTTCTTC.

V gene TRBV11-1 combines with J gene TRBJ2-7, with a tentative D call TRBD1 (6 bases). Germline V lookup: CDR1 SGHAT, CDR2 FQDESV (reference sequence). CDR3 length: 14 amino acids. The V end lost 5 bases, the J end lost 1 base, and 12 bases lay between the germline ends. The chain's CDR3 is CASSPRQVSYEQYF. CDR3 nucleotide sequence: TGTGCCAGCAGCCCCCGACAGGTTTCCTACGAGCAGTACTTC.

This clonotype was counted many times. The chain combines TRBV2 with TRBJ2-3; D uncertain. CDR3 size: 16 residues. V lost 2 bases to trimming and J lost 4 bases, with 16 bases between them. Germline CDR1 and CDR2: SNHLY and FYNNEI. Here the CDR3 reads CASSERLPSDADTQYF. The CDR3 DNA is TGTGCCAGCAGTGAAAGGTTACCGTCGGACGCAGATACGCAGTATTTT.

This clonotype was seen a few times. The CDR3 is CASSPDLAGGPSEQFF. As DNA, the CDR3 is TGTGCCAGCAGCCCAGATCTAGCGGGAGGGCCCAGTGAGCAGTTCTTC. This sequence joins TRBV5-4 and TRBJ2-1; TRBD2 matches at 12 bases. The CDR3 sequence is 16 residues long. The trim removed 4 bases at V and 9 bases at J, leaving 11 bases unmatched. Germline lookup yields CDR1 SGHNT and CDR2 YYREEE (reference sequence).

This clonotype occurred a few times. The genes are TRBV5-4 and TRBJ2-5, with 11 bases fitting TRBD2. The germline V gene has CDR1 SGHNT and CDR2 YYREEE (reference sequence). The V and J ends lost 9 bases and 5 bases, in that order; junction bases with no gene match: 18. CDR3 length equals 17 residues. In DNA form, the CDR3 reads TGTGCCAACAGTCGGACTAGCGGGCCCGGGCAGAGGGAGACCCAGTACTTC. Residues: CANSRTSGPGQRETQYF.

This clonotype came up many times. V usage is TRBV20-1 and J usage is TRBJ2-5; D may match TRBD1 or TRBD2 (5 bases each). There are 16 residues in the CDR3. CDR1 and CDR2 (germline): DFQATT, SNEGSKA (reference sequence). The V and J ends lost 0 bases and 0 bases respectively, with 14 bases between them. The CDR3 here is CSARDRRDAYQETQYF. In nucleotides, the CDR3 is TGCAGTGCTAGAGATCGTAGGGACGCGTACCAAGAGACCCAGTACTTC.

This chain connects TRBV19 to TRBJ2-7; 8 bases map to TRBD1. CDR3 length: 15 amino acids. CDR1 is LNHDA, CDR2 SQIVND, per germline (reference sequence). With 3 bases clipped from V and 4 bases from J, the junction kept 8 bases outside the gene matches. The chain's CDR3 is CASSILYTGGYEQYF. Here the CDR3 DNA reads TGTGCCAGTAGTATCCTATACACAGGGGGGTACGAGCAGTACTTC.

This clonotype was seen only a few times. V usage is TRBV19 and J usage is TRBJ1-1; possibly TRBD1 for D (5 bases). The CDR3 extends over 13 amino acids. V lost 6 bases to trimming and J lost 11 bases, with 19 bases between them. Germline lookup yields CDR1 LNHDA and CDR2 SQIVND (reference sequence). CDR3 coding DNA: TGTGCCAGTAGCCTTCAGACAGAGAGAGGCGCTTTCTTT. It encodes CASSLQTERGAFF.

The CDR3 here is CASSRDVGQAYEQYF. DNA for the CDR3: TGCGCCAGCAGCCGGGATGTCGGACAGGCCTACGAGCAGTACTTC. This chain uses TRBV4-1 with TRBJ2-7, with 7 bases that match TRBD1. The J segment lost 2 bases and the V segment lost 4 bases, leaving 8 bases of the junction unmatched. The CDR3 sequence is 15 residues long. Germline values: CDR1 MGHRA, CDR2 YSYEKL.

A note on this clonotype: It may be a read error: a sequence one base away is much more abundant. The V gene is TRBV3-1, the J gene TRBJ1-5; TRBD1 matches at 12 bases. Trimming cost V 4 bases and J 2 bases; bases outside gene matches: 6. The CDR3 contains 17 residues. Germline V gives CDR1 LGHDT, CDR2 YNNKEL (reference sequence). The CDR3 here is CASSLGTGGSGNQPQHF. Written as DNA, the CDR3 is TGTGCCAGCAGCCTTGGGACAGGGGGCTCTGGCAATCAGCCCCAGCATTTT.

This clonotype was counted many times. This sequence joins TRBV7-2 and TRBJ2-1; either TRBD1 or TRBD2 may fit D (5 bases each). Trimming took 3 bases from V and 7 from J, leaving 19 bases between them. The CDR3 contains 16 residues. Looked up from germline, CDR1 is SGHTA and CDR2 is FQGNSA. The CDR3 sequence: CASSFRGLLVRNEQFF. In DNA, the CDR3 is TGTGCCAGCAGCTTCCGGGGCCTTCTCGTCCGGAATGAGCAGTTCTTC. Supplemented by reference TRBV7-2 and TRBJ2-1, the full variable domain reads GAGVSQSPSNKVTEKGKDVELRCDPISGHTALYWYRQSLGQGLEFLIYFQGNSAPDKSGLPSDRFSAERTGGSVSTLTIQRTQQEDSAVYLCASSFRGLLVRNEQFFGPGTRLTVL.

The sample holds many counts of this clonotype. V and J are TRBV7-6 and TRBJ2-7; 10 bases match TRBD2. From germline, CDR1 is SGHVS and CDR2 FNYEAQ. This CDR3 spans 16 amino acids. V lost 1 base and J lost 4; bases outside the gene matches: 7. The CDR3 nucleotides read TGTGCCAGCAGCTTAGTTGCTAGCGGGGGCATGTACGAGCAGTACTTC. Translation: CASSLVASGGMYEQYF.

This clonotype was seen many times. The genes are TRBV7-9 and TRBJ2-3, with TRBD2 matching 11 bases. V shed 5 bases, J shed 7 bases, and the junction held 11 bases outside the gene matches. The CDR3 contains 16 residues. The V gene's germline CDR1 is SEHNR and CDR2 FQNEAQ (reference sequence). The chain's CDR3 is CASSRFTSGRANTQYF. DNA for the CDR3: TGTGCCAGCAGCCGCTTTACTAGCGGGAGAGCAAATACGCAGTATTTT.

In the case of this clonotype: A much larger clone sits a single nucleotide away, making a read error possible. DNA for the CDR3: TGTGCCAGCAGCTTATTGGGGGGACATAATTTACCCCTCCACTTT. It is translated as CASSLLGGHNLPLHF. The rearrangement joins TRBV7-3 to TRBJ1-6; D is perhaps TRBD1 (6 bases). The CDR3 spans 15 residues. Germline-derived CDR1 and CDR2 are SGHTA and FQGTGA.

A remark on this clonotype: A much larger clone differs by one base, so this may be a read error. The V gene is TRBV3-1, the J gene TRBJ2-5; D perhaps matches TRBD2 (6 bases). Trimming shortened V by 5 bases and J by 2 bases, and 15 bases separated the two germline ends. There are 15 residues in the CDR3. Germline V CDR1 and CDR2: LGHDT, YNNKEL (reference sequence). The DNA for the CDR3 is TGTGCCAGCAGCAAAGCCGGGACTTATCAAGAGACCCAGTACTTC. Protein sequence: CASSKAGTYQETQYF.

In its sample, this clonotype was seen many times. V gene TRBV27 combines with J gene TRBJ1-5, with a tentative D call TRBD1 (5 bases). Trimming removed 3 bases from V and 0 bases from J, with 9 bases in between. Germline CDR1 is MNHEY and CDR2 is SMNVEV (reference sequence). The CDR3 runs to 15 residues. DNA of the CDR3: TGTGCCAGCAGTTTCCCAGGGCATAGCAATCAGCCCCAGCATTTT. This sequence encodes CASSFPGHSNQPQHF.

The table lists this clonotype with many counts. The rearrangement links TRBV6-1 to TRBJ1-1; unclear D gene. CDR1 and CDR2 from the germline V gene are MNHNS and SASEGT. Trimming removed 6 bases at V and 1 base at J, with 15 bases between. There are 15 residues in the CDR3. This CDR3 reads CASRVSNRQNTEAFF. For the CDR3, the DNA is TGTGCCAGCAGAGTTAGCAATCGGCAGAACACTGAAGCTTTCTTT.